Below, 5 T cell receptor beta chains from the same sample are listed, as sequenced in a study of T cell changes during pregnancy in multiple sclerosis. Using immunoSEQ multiplex PCR, the repertoire was profiled, and TCRdb retains in-frame clones only, with some absent. This repertoire shows about 44,000 clones, 94% found once; its top ten account for around 0.48%. The sample in question was CD4+ T cells from peripheral blood mononuclear cells, obtained in the first trimester of pregnancy. The receptor set was obtained from a female donor with multiple sclerosis, enrolled in a pregnancy study.

The rearrangement uses TRBV2 and TRBJ2-1, with 11 positions matching TRBD2. The CDR3 length is 14 residues. J gave up 4 bases and V 4 bases, and 0 bases lay outside the gene matches. CDR1 is SNHLY and CDR2 is FYNNEI in the germline V gene. CDR3 DNA sequence: TGTGCCAGCAGTGCTAGCGGGGGGTACAATGAGCAGTTCTTC. This encodes CASSASGGYNEQFF.

This clone was found a few times. This chain links TRBV15 with TRBJ1-2; weak D call: TRBD1 (6 bases). The CDR3 is made up of 18 amino acids. Trimming cost V 0 bases and J 8 bases, with 25 bases left between them. The germline V gene has CDR1 LNHNV and CDR2 YYDKDF (reference sequence). The CDR3 DNA sequence: TGTGCCACCAGCAGAGATGAAGGGGCGGGGGCCCCGGTCTTCGGCTACACCTTC. The encoded protein is CATSRDEGAGAPVFGYTF. Full variable domain (outside the CDR3, taken from reference TRBV15 and TRBJ1-2): DAMVIQNPRYQVTQFGKPVTLSCSQTLNHNVMYWYQQKSSQAPKLLFHYYDKDFNNEADTPDNFQSRRPNTSFCFLDIRSPGLGDTAMYLCATSRDEGAGAPVFGYTFGSGTRLTVV.

V gene TRBV5-1 combines with J gene TRBJ2-3; D remains ambiguous. Germline V gives CDR1 SGHRS, CDR2 YFSETQ. The CDR3 extends over 15 amino acids. Deletions cut 0 bases from V and 5 bases from J, with 13 bases between. The chain's CDR3 is CASSLESSIGDTQYF. The CDR3 nucleotides read TGCGCCAGCAGCTTGGAATCCTCTATCGGAGATACGCAGTATTTT.

The chain's CDR3 is CASRVRVTGELFF. In nucleotides, the CDR3 is TGTGCCAGCAGGGTTCGGGTTACCGGGGAGCTGTTTTTT. The chain employs TRBV5-5 and TRBJ2-2; D not resolved. The length of the CDR3 is 13 residues. The germline V and J ends were trimmed by 5 bases and 5 bases, with 10 bases remaining between them. The germline gives CDR1 SGHKS, CDR2 YYEKEE (reference sequence).

The chain links TRBV9 to TRBJ1-6, with D possibly TRBD1 on 6 matching bases. V was cut by 4 bases and J by 6 bases, with 14 bases left in between. The CDR3 totals 15 residues. Germline V gene lookup returns CDR1 SGDLS and CDR2 YYNGEE. This CDR3 reads CASSPRDTVNSPLHF. CDR3 DNA: TGTGCCAGCAGCCCCCGGGACACAGTTAATTCACCCCTCCACTTT.